This entry features one T cell receptor beta chain sequence. Its antigen is undetermined. The entry originates in a study of blood T cells in healthy people across ages. A second about 6 to 12 cycle PCR used barcoded and J-beta primers. Every molecule of cDNA carried a tag from a template-switch adaptor with 12 random nucleotides. A single record per CDR3 protein comes from TCRdb applying MiXCR to the 5' RACE reads. The table has fewer than 750,000 distinct CDR3 sequences, roughly 43% seen once. This CDR3 is built from 20 residues. The germline gives CDR1 MNHEY, CDR2 SVGEGT. Germline trimming cut 6 bases from V and 0 bases from J; bases unmatched to any gene: 18. Whole-study results and caveats: Greater diversity and more naive CD4+ cells were seen in long-lived donors than in aged donors.

Healthy individuals of Caucasian origin from Russia, aged about 6 to 100, served as donors. This chain links TRBV6-2 or TRBV6-3 with TRBJ2-3; 10 bases are a match to TRBD2. The clonotype was recovered from a man older than 75 in good health. Sequencing input: blood. CDR3 nucleotide sequence: TGTGCCAGCAGGGACCCCGTTTTTTCTAGCGGGAGTGGGAGCACAGATACGCAGTATTTT. It encodes CASRDPVFSSGSGSTDTQYF.